Below are 30 T cell receptor beta chains sequenced from a single sample in a study of blood T cell repertoires in COVID-19. Sequenced by immunoSEQ multiplex PCR; TCRdb stores in-frame clones only, minus some. The table has over 250,000 clones, over 75% seen once; the top ten hold approximately 2.3%. The specimen sequenced was peripheral blood. These receptor sequences come from a woman aged 50 to 60 with acute or convalescent COVID-19.

The CDR3 region is CAIQFTGELFF. CDR3 nucleotides: TGTGCCATACAGTTCACCGGGGAGCTGTTTTTT. The chain has TRBV28 and TRBJ2-2; D call uncertain. The germline V gene encodes CDR1 MDHEN and CDR2 SYDVKM. Trimming left V 10 bases short and J 4 bases short, with 7 bases between. CDR3 length: 11 residues.

This sequence joins TRBV5-4 and TRBJ2-1, with TRBD2 matching over 9 bases. The V gene end was trimmed by 10 bases and the J gene end by 6 bases; junction bases not matched to a gene: 5. The CDR3 runs to 12 residues. Looked up from germline, CDR1 is SGHNT and CDR2 is YYREEE (reference sequence). The CDR3 DNA follows: TGTGCCTACTATAGCGGGGGCAATGAGCAGTTCTTC. Translating it yields CAYYSGGNEQFF.

The chain links TRBV6-6 to TRBJ1-3; TRBD1 might be the D (6 bases). The CDR3 is 14 amino acids. With 6 bases removed from V and 3 bases from J, the gap between germline ends came to 12 bases. Germline V lookup: CDR1 MNHNY, CDR2 SVGAGI (reference sequence). The CDR3 DNA sequence: TGTGCCAGCAGCACCCAGGGGTATGGAAACACCATATATTTT. Protein product: CASSTQGYGNTIYF.

The chain is built from TRBV24-1 and TRBJ1-6, with D possibly TRBD1 on 5 matching bases. The germline CDR1 and CDR2 sequences are KGHDR and SFDVKD. This CDR3 comprises 13 residues. V lost 4 bases to trimming and J lost 5 bases, with 5 bases between them. CDR3 amino acids: CATSEGDNSPLHF. In nucleotides, the CDR3 is TGTGCCACCAGTGAAGGGGATAATTCACCCCTCCACTTT.

The chain uses TRBV29-1 and TRBJ2-3, with TRBD1 as a possible D gene (5 bases). Germline V gene sequence: CDR1 SQVTM, CDR2 ANQGSEA. The CDR3 totals 15 residues. V was cut by 8 bases and J by 4 bases, with 22 bases left in between. The CDR3 nucleotides are TGCAGCACCCATAGGTCAAGGGGCGACCCAGATACGCAGTATTTT. Residues: CSTHRSRGDPDTQYF.

The chain joins TRBV30 to TRBJ1-2, with D tentatively TRBD1 (5 bases). Trimming left V 6 bases short and J 4 bases short, with 21 bases between. Germline-derived CDR1 and CDR2 are GTSNPN and SVGIG (reference sequence). The CDR3 is 15 residues long. CDR3 DNA sequence: TGTGCCTGTTCGCGCGGGACCCCGCTTGGCTATGGCTACACCTTC. Protein product: CACSRGTPLGYGYTF.

The rearrangement links TRBV7-3 to TRBJ2-3; possibly TRBD2 for D (6 bases). The length of the CDR3 is 13 residues. V was clipped by 5 bases and J by 4 bases, with 10 bases between them. Germline loops: CDR1 SGHTA, CDR2 FQGTGA. The DNA of the CDR3 is TGTGCCAGCAGCCCCGGAGGGTCAGATACGCAGTATTTT. As protein: CASSPGGSDTQYF.

The J gene is TRBJ2-7, the V gene TRBV19; D might be TRBD2 (6 bases). The CDR3 covers 14 residues. Germline V gene sequence: CDR1 LNHDA, CDR2 SQIVND (reference sequence). Trimming took off 3 bases at V and 0 bases at J, with 9 bases between the two ends. The CDR3 reads CASSMAGLSYEQYF. The DNA for the CDR3 is TGTGCCAGTAGTATGGCGGGGCTCTCCTACGAGCAGTACTTC.

The chain employs TRBV5-1 and TRBJ2-3, with D possibly being TRBD2 (6 bases). V shed 0 bases and J shed 0 bases, with 8 bases lying between them. CDR3 length equals 15 residues. In germline, CDR1 is SGHRS, CDR2 YFSETQ. This CDR3 reads CASSLATSSTDTQYF. In DNA, the CDR3 is TGCGCCAGCAGCTTGGCTACTAGCAGCACAGATACGCAGTATTTT.

This clone was seen more than once but under ten times. The V gene is TRBV12-3 or TRBV12-4, the J gene TRBJ1-5; TRBD1 agrees at 9 bases. The CDR3 is 13 residues long. V was pared by 10 bases and J by 4 bases, with 5 bases of the junction left unmatched. As DNA, the CDR3 is TGTGCCACCACGGACAGGGGAAATCAGCCCCAGCATTTT. Its translation is CATTDRGNQPQHF.

In this sample, this clone turned up once. The rearrangement joins TRBV7-9 to TRBJ2-1; 10 bases align to TRBD1. Germline CDR1 reads SEHNR; CDR2 reads FQNEAQ (reference sequence). V trimming: 3 bases; J trimming: 4 bases; junction bases outside the gene matches: 6. This CDR3 is built from 16 residues. The chain's CDR3 is CASSFTPGQGYNEQFF. CDR3 bases: TGTGCCAGCAGCTTTACACCGGGACAGGGGTACAATGAGCAGTTCTTC.

This rearrangement joins TRBV6-1 to TRBJ1-2; no clear D gene. The V end lost 3 bases, the J end lost 4 bases, and 6 bases lay between the germline ends. The CDR3 is 12 amino acids. Germline CDR1 MNHNS, CDR2 SASEGT. The CDR3 spells CASSDGSYGYTF. The CDR3 DNA reads as TGTGCCAGCAGTGATGGCTCCTATGGCTACACCTTC.

Comment on this clone: This CDR3 is also generated by other DNA sequences in the sample. Here the CDR3 reads CASSQDRGYEQYF. The CDR3 coding sequence is TGCGCCAGCAGCCAAGACAGGGGGTACGAGCAGTACTTC. V gene TRBV4-3 combines with J gene TRBJ2-7; 7 positions agree with TRBD1. Trimming removed 0 bases from V and 4 bases from J; junction bases left unmatched: 0. CDR3 length equals 13 residues. Germline V gene lookup returns CDR1 LGHNA and CDR2 YSLEER.

The CDR3 DNA reads TGTGCCAGCAGTCGCGGGATTCACACTGAAGCTTTCTTT. It codes for CASSRGIHTEAFF. V and J are TRBV12-3 or TRBV12-4 and TRBJ1-1, with unresolved D. The CDR3 is 13 amino acids. V dropped 5 bases and J dropped 3 bases, with 10 bases sitting between them.

This rearrangement joins TRBV12-3 or TRBV12-4 to TRBJ1-2; 7 nucleotides agree with TRBD1. The CDR3 loop spans 12 amino acids. The trim removed 8 bases at V and 3 bases at J, leaving 3 bases unmatched. CDR3 residues: CASGGQYYGYTF. The CDR3 region has the DNA TGTGCCAGCGGGGGACAGTACTATGGCTACACCTTC.

This clone occurred once. Other DNA sequences in the sample encode the same CDR3. The rearrangement uses TRBV7-2 and TRBJ2-5; 10 bases map to TRBD2. Germline lookup yields CDR1 SGHTA and CDR2 FQGNSA. The CDR3 totals 13 residues. After removal of 6 bases from V and 4 bases from J, the junction contained 2 bases not matched to a gene. CDR3 protein: CASSLAGAETQYF. The CDR3 DNA is TGTGCCAGCAGTCTAGCGGGAGCAGAGACCCAGTACTTC.

The J gene is TRBJ2-1, the V gene TRBV5-1; 15 bases fit TRBD2. The germline V gene has CDR1 SGHRS and CDR2 YFSETQ. J was trimmed by 4 bases and V by 2 bases; bases with no gene match: 4. The CDR3 is 17 residues long. The CDR3 spells CASSFGLAGGIYNEQFF. DNA of the CDR3: TGCGCCAGCAGCTTTGGACTAGCGGGAGGGATATACAATGAGCAGTTCTTC.

The chain uses TRBV11-3 and TRBJ2-1; TRBD2 matches 7 bases. CDR1 SGHNT and CDR2 YENEEA come from the germline V gene. This CDR3 comprises 13 residues. V gave up 3 bases and J gave up 10 bases; unmatched junction bases: 6. The CDR3 DNA sequence: TGTGCCAGCAGCTTCGGGACTACGGAGGAGCAGTTCTTC. Protein: CASSFGTTEEQFF.

V and J are TRBV5-6 and TRBJ1-4, with 10 bases matching TRBD1. The CDR3 is 16 residues long. V trimming: 1 base; J trimming: 8 bases; junction bases outside the gene matches: 8. CDR1 is SGHDT and CDR2 is YYEEEE in the germline V gene. The CDR3 nucleotides read TGTGCCAGCAGCTTGTTGAGGGACAGGGGACGGGAAAAACTGTTTTTT. Translation gives CASSLLRDRGREKLFF.

CDR3 nucleotide sequence: TGCAGCGTGACAGGGAGTAATGAAAAACTGTTTTTT. Translating it yields CSVTGSNEKLFF. The rearrangement joins TRBV29-1 to TRBJ1-4; 7 bases align to TRBD1. The CDR3 loop spans 12 amino acids. Unmatched junction bases numbered 2, after V lost 6 bases and J lost 4 bases. CDR1 and CDR2 (germline): SQVTM, ANQGSEA.

The count of this clone is one. This sequence joins TRBV5-8 and TRBJ1-5; no reliable D call. V lost 0 bases, J lost 14 bases, and 9 bases lay in between. Germline V gene sequence: CDR1 SGHTS, CDR2 YDEGEE. CDR3 length: 11 residues. The CDR3: CASSLEAVKHF. CDR3 in DNA: TGTGCCAGCAGCTTGGAGGCGGTCAAGCATTTT. The complete variable domain, with remaining parts taken from reference TRBV5-8 and TRBJ1-5, reads EAGVTQSPTHLIKTRGQQATLRCSPISGHTSVYWYQQALGLGLQFLLWYDEGEERNRGNFPPRFSGRQFPNYSSELNVNALELEDSALYLCASSLEAVKHFGDGTRLSIL.

This clone has only one observation. The V gene is TRBV7-9, the J gene TRBJ2-3; 8 bases match TRBD1. V lost 6 bases to trimming and J lost 6 bases; unmatched junction nucleotides: 5. CDR1 is SEHNR, CDR2 FQNEAQ, per germline (reference sequence). The CDR3 totals 13 residues. In nucleotides, the CDR3 is TGTGCCAGCAGTTCACAGGGGGTGGATACGCAGTATTTT. Protein sequence: CASSSQGVDTQYF.

This clone has just one count. This chain links TRBV3-1 (or the pseudogene TRBV3-2) with TRBJ1-5, with D possibly matching TRBD1 (6 bases). CDR1 LGHDT and CDR2 YNNKEL come from the germline V gene (reference sequence). V lost 4 bases, J lost 1 base, and 11 bases lay in between. The CDR3 has 15 residues. The CDR3 spells CASSRRRGSNQPQHF. The CDR3 bases are TGTGCCAGCAGCCGCCGCAGGGGAAGCAATCAGCCCCAGCATTTT.

The gene calls are TRBV15 and TRBJ2-2, with 7 bases lining up with TRBD2. The trim removed 1 base at V and 5 bases at J, leaving 4 bases unmatched. The germline gives CDR1 LNHNV, CDR2 YYDKDF (reference sequence). This CDR3 has 15 amino acids. CDR3 amino acids: CATSRASGGTGELFF. The CDR3 nucleotides are TGTGCCACCAGCAGAGCGTCGGGAGGAACCGGGGAGCTGTTTTTT. Supplemented by reference TRBV15 and TRBJ2-2, the full variable domain reads DAMVIQNPRYQVTQFGKPVTLSCSQTLNHNVMYWYQQKSSQAPKLLFHYYDKDFNNEADTPDNFQSRRPNTSFCFLDIRSPGLGDTAMYLCATSRASGGTGELFFGEGSRLTVL.

This clone appeared once. The rearrangement links TRBV1 to TRBJ1-1; whether TRBD1, the table's D call, matches the DNA was not checked. TRBV1 is an annotated pseudogene. This CDR3 is built from 17 residues. CDR3 protein: CTSSRPTDRVGLAEAFF. The CDR3 coding sequence is TGCACCAGCAGCCGGCCCACGGACAGGGTTGGGTTGGCTGAAGCTTTCTTT.

The chain carries TRBV15 and TRBJ2-7; D perhaps matches TRBD1 (6 bases). Trimming stripped 1 base from V and 5 bases from J, with 12 bases between. CDR3 length: 14 residues. Per the germline V gene, CDR1 is LNHNV and CDR2 is YYDKDF (reference sequence). CDR3 loop: CATSRGGGGHEQYF. The DNA for the CDR3 is TGTGCCACCAGCAGAGGGGGTGGGGGCCACGAGCAGTACTTC.

This chain uses TRBV7-2 with TRBJ1-5; D might be TRBD1 (5 bases). The CDR3 length is 16 residues. CDR1 and CDR2 (germline): SGHTA, FQGNSA. Trimming took 5 bases from V and 0 from J, leaving 14 bases between them. Written as DNA, the CDR3 is TGTGCCAGCAGCCCGGAGGGTACAGGTAGCAATCAGCCCCAGCATTTT. The encoded protein is CASSPEGTGSNQPQHF.

The chain joins TRBV28 to TRBJ1-2; TRBD1 matches 11 bases. V shed 4 bases and J 8 bases; nucleotides not matched to a gene: 3. The CDR3 loop spans 13 amino acids. Germline V lookup: CDR1 MDHEN, CDR2 SYDVKM. CDR3 coding DNA: TGTGCCAGCAGTTCGGGACAGGGGGGAGGCTACACCTTC. The encoded protein is CASSSGQGGGYTF.

The CDR3 loop is CATSEPDRDEQYF. Written as DNA, the CDR3 is TGTGCCACCAGTGAACCTGACAGGGATGAGCAGTACTTC. The genes are TRBV24-1 and TRBJ2-7, with 7 bases aligning to TRBD1. V gave up 4 bases and J gave up 7 bases; unmatched junction bases: 6. Germline CDR1 reads KGHDR; CDR2 reads SFDVKD. The CDR3 totals 13 residues.

The chain recombines TRBV20-1 with TRBJ2-7, with D possibly TRBD1 on 5 matching bases. Germline loops: CDR1 DFQATT, CDR2 SNEGSKA (reference sequence). V lost 3 bases to trimming and J lost 2 bases, with 11 bases between them. This CDR3 contains 13 residues. DNA for the CDR3: TGCAGTGCTAGTCCAGGGAACACCTACGAGCAGTACTTC. Its translation: CSASPGNTYEQYF.